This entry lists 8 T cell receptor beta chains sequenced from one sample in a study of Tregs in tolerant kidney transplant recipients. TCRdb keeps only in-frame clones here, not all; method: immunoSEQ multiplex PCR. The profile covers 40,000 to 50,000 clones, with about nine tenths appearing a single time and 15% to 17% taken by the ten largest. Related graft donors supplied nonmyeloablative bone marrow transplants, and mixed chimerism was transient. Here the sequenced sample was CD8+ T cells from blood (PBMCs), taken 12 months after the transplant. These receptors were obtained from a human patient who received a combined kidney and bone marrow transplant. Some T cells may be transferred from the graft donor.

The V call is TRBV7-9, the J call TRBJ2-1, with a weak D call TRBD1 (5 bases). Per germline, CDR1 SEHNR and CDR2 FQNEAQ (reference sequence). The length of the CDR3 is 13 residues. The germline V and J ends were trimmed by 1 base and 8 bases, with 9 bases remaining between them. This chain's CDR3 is CASSLDWGDEQFF. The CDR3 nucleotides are TGTGCCAGCAGCTTAGATTGGGGCGATGAGCAGTTCTTC.

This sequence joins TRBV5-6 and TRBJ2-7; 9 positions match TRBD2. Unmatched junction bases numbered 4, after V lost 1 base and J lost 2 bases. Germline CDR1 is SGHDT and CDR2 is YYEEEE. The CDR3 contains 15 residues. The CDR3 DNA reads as TGTGCCAGCAGCTTGTCATCTAGCGGGACCTACGAGCAGTACTTC. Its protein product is CASSLSSSGTYEQYF. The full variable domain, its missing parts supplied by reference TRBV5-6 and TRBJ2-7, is DAGVTQSPTHLIKTRGQQVTLRCSPKSGHDTVSWYQQALGQGPQFIFQYYEEEERQRGNFPDRFSGHQFPNYSSELNVNALLLGDSALYLCASSLSSSGTYEQYFGPGTRLTVT.

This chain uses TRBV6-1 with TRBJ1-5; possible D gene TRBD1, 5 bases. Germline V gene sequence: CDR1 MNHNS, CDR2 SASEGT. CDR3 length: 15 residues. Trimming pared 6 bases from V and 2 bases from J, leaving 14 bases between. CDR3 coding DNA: TGTGCCAGCAGGACCAGTGCGGGGGGCAATCAGCCCCAGCATTTT. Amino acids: CASRTSAGGNQPQHF.

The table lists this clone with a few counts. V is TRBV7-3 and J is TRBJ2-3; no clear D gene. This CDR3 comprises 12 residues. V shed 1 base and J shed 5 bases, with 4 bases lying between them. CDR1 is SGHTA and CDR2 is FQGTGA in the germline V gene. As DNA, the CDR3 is TGTGCCAGCAGCTTAAACGGAGATACGCAGTATTTT. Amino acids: CASSLNGDTQYF. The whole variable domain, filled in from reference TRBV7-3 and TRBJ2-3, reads GAGVSQTPSNKVTEKGKYVELRCDPISGHTALYWYRQSLGQGPEFLIYFQGTGAADDSGLPNDRFFAVRPEGSVSTLKIQRTERGDSAVYLCASSLNGDTQYFGPGTRLTVL.

The CDR3 bases are TGCGCCAGCGGACAGGGAGGGGCTGAAAAACTGTTTTTT. This translates into CASGQGGAEKLFF. The gene calls are TRBV4-3 and TRBJ1-4, with 8 bases aligning to TRBD1. Germline V lookup: CDR1 LGHNA, CDR2 YSLEER. V shed 8 bases, J shed 7 bases, and the junction held 6 bases outside the gene matches. The CDR3 contains 13 residues.

The CDR3 reads CASSDPTGASGTVEQFF. In nucleotides, the CDR3 is TGTGCCAGCAGTGACCCGACCGGCGCTAGCGGGACTGTTGAGCAGTTCTTC. The J gene is TRBJ2-1, the V gene TRBV6-1, with 9 bases aligning to TRBD2. This CDR3 comprises 17 residues. V lost 3 bases and J lost 9; bases outside the gene matches: 15. Germline lookup yields CDR1 MNHNS and CDR2 SASEGT.

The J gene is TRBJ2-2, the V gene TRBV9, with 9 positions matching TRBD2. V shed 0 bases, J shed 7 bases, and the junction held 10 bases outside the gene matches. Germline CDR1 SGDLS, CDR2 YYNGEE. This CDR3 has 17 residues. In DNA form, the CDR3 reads TGTGCCAGCAGCGTAGGGGGACTAGCACGCGGGGGCGGGGAGCTGTTTTTT. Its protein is CASSVGGLARGGGELFF.

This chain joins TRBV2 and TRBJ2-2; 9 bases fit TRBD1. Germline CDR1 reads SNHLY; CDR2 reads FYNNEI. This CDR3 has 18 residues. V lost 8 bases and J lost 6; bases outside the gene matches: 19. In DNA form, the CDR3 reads TGTGCCAGCGACGCCCCTCTGGGGACAGGGAGGATCGCCGGGGAGCTGTTTTTT. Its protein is CASDAPLGTGRIAGELFF.